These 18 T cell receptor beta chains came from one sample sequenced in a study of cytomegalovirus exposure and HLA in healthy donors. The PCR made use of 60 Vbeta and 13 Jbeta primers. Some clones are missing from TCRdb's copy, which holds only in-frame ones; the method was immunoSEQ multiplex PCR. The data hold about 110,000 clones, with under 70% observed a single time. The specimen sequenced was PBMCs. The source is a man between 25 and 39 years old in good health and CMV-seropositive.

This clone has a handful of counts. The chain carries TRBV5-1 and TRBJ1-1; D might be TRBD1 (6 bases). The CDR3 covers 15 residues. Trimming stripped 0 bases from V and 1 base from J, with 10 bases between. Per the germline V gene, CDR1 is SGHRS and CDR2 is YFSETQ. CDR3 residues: CASSLGARGNTEAFF. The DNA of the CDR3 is TGCGCCAGCAGCTTGGGGGCCAGGGGGAACACTGAAGCTTTCTTT.

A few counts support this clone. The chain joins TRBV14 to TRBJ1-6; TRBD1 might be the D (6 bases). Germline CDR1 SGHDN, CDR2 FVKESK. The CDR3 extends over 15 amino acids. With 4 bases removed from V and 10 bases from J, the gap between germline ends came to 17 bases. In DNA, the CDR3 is TGTGCCAGCAGCCTAAGACGTACAGGGCGCTCACCCCTCCACTTT. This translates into CASSLRRTGRSPLHF.

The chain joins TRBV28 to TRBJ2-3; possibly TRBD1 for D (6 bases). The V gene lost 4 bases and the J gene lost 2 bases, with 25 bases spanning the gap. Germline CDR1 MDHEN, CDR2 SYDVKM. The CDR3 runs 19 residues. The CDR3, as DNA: TGTGCCAGCAGTTCCCCATGGAGACAGGCCACTCTCGACACAGATACGCAGTATTTT. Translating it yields CASSSPWRQATLDTDTQYF.

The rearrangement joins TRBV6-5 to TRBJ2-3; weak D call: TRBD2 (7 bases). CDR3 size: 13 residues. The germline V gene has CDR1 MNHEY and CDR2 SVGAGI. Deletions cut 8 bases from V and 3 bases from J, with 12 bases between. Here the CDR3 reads CASQGGATDTQYF. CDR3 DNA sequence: TGTGCCAGCCAAGGGGGGGCAACAGATACGCAGTATTTT.

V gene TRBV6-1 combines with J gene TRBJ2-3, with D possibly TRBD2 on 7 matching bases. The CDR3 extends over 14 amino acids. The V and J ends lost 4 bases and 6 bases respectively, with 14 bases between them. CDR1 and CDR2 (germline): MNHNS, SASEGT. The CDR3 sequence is CASSGRGGMDTQYF. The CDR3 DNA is TGTGCCAGCAGTGGGAGGGGGGGAATGGATACGCAGTATTTT.

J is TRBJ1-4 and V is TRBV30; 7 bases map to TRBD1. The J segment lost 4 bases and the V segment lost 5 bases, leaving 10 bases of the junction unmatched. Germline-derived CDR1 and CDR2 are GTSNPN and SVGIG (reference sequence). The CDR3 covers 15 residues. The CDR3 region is CAWSWLDRYNEKLFF. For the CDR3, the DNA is TGTGCCTGGTCTTGGTTGGACAGGTATAATGAAAAACTGTTTTTT. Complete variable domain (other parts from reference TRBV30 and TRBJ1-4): SQTIHQWPATLVQPVGSPLSLECTVEGTSNPNLYWYRQAAGRGLQLLFYSVGIGQISSEVPQNLSASRPQDRQFILSSKKLLLSDSGFYLCAWSWLDRYNEKLFFGSGTQLSVL.

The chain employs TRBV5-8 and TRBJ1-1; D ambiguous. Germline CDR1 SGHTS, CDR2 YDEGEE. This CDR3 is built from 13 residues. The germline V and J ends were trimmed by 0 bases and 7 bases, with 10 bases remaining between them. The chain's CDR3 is CASSLGQSDEAFF. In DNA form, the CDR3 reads TGTGCCAGCAGCTTGGGTCAGTCCGATGAAGCTTTCTTT.

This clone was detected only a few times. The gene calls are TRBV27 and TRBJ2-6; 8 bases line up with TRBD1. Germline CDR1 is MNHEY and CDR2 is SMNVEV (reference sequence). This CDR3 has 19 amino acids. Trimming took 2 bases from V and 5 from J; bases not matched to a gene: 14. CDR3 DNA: TGTGCCAGCAGTTTAAGGGGACAGGAGGGGAGAAATTGGGCCAACGTCCTGACTTTC. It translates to CASSLRGQEGRNWANVLTF.

This CDR3 is CAISESKGAGANVLTF. The CDR3 DNA sequence: TGTGCCATCAGTGAGTCGAAGGGGGCTGGGGCCAACGTCCTGACTTTC. This chain joins TRBV10-3 and TRBJ2-6; a possible D gene is TRBD1 (6 bases). Looked up from germline, CDR1 is ENHRY and CDR2 is SYGVKD. Trimming removed 0 bases at V and 2 bases at J, with 8 bases between. The CDR3 contains 16 residues.

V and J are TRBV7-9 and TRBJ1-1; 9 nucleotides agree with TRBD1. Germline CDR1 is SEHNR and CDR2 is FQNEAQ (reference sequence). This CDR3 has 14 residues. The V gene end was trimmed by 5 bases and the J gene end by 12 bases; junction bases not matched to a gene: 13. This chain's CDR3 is CASSGTGRIRRTFF. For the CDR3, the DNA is TGTGCCAGCAGCGGGACAGGGAGAATACGGAGAACTTTCTTT.

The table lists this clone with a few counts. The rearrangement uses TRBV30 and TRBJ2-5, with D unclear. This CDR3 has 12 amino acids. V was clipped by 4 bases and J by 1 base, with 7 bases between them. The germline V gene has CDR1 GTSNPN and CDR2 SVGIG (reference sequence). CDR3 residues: CAWTSGQETQYF. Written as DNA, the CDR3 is TGTGCCTGGACCTCGGGCCAAGAGACCCAGTACTTC. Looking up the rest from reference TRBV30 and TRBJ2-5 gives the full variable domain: SQTIHQWPATLVQPVGSPLSLECTVEGTSNPNLYWYRQAAGRGLQLLFYSVGIGQISSEVPQNLSASRPQDRQFILSSKKLLLSDSGFYLCAWTSGQETQYFGPGTRLLVL.

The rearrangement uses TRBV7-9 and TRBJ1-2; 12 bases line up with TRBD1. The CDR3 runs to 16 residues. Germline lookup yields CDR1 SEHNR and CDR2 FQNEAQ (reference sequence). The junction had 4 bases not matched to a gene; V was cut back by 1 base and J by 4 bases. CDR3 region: CASSLGGQGAIYGYTF. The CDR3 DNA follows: TGTGCCAGCAGCTTAGGGGGACAGGGGGCAATCTATGGCTACACCTTC.

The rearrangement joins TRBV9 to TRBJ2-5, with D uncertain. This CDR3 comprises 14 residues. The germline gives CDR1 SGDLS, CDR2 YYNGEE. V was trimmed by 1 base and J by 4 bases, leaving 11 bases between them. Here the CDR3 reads CASSVQNTGETQYF. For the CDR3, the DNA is TGTGCCAGCAGCGTACAAAATACGGGAGAGACCCAGTACTTC.

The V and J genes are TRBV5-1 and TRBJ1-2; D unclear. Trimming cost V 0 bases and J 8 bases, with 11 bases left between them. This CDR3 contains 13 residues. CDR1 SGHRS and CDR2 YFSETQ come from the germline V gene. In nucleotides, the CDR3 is TGCGCCAGCAGCTTGGACAGATCGGGAGGCTACACCTTC. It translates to CASSLDRSGGYTF.

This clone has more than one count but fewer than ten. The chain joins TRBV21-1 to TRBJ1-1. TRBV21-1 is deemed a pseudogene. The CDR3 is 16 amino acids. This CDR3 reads CASSPLGGIMNTEAFF. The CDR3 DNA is TGTGCCAGCAGCCCCCTGGGAGGTATTATGAACACTGAAGCTTTCTTT.

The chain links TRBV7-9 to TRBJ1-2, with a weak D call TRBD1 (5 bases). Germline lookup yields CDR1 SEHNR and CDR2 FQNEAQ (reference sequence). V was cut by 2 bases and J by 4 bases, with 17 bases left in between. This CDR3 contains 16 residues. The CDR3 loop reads CASSLPSGIPLYGYTF. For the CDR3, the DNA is TGTGCCAGCAGCTTACCGTCAGGGATCCCCCTCTATGGCTACACCTTC.

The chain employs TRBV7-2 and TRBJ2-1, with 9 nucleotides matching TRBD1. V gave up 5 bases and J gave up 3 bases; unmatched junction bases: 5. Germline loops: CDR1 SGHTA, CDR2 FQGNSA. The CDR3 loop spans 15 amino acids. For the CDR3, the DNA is TGTGCCAGCAGCGCCCACAGGGGGCTCTACAATGAGCAGTTCTTC. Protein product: CASSAHRGLYNEQFF.

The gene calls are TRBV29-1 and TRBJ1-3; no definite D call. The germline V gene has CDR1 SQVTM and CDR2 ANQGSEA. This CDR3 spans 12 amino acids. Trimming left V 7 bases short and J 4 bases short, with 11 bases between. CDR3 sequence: CSGRHGGNTIYF. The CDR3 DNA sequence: TGCAGCGGGCGGCACGGAGGAAACACCATATATTTT.